This T cell receptor (beta chain) was recorded in a study of shared clonotypes between healthy human individuals. This clone appeared many times. Repertoires were generated with immunoSEQ multiplex PCR, while TCRdb's copy carries only in-frame clones and drops some. Of around 1.1 million clones in the sample, approximately 75% were seen once. Only Caucasian adults living in Nashville, Tennessee served as donors. The length of the CDR3 is 15 residues. V lost 4 bases and J lost 3; bases outside the gene matches: 4. Germline V lookup: CDR1 MGHRA, CDR2 YSYEKL. This clonotype originated in a man between 18 and 29 years old in good health. Some clones in this sample may be carry-over from other donors' samples. The sample was memory CD4+ T cells from PBMCs. Noted subset: CD45RA-negative fraction. The rearrangement uses TRBV4-1 and TRBJ2-1; 9 bases align to TRBD1. The CDR3 is CASSLTGGNYNEQFF. In DNA form, the CDR3 reads TGCGCCAGCAGCCTCACAGGGGGCAACTACAATGAGCAGTTCTTC.